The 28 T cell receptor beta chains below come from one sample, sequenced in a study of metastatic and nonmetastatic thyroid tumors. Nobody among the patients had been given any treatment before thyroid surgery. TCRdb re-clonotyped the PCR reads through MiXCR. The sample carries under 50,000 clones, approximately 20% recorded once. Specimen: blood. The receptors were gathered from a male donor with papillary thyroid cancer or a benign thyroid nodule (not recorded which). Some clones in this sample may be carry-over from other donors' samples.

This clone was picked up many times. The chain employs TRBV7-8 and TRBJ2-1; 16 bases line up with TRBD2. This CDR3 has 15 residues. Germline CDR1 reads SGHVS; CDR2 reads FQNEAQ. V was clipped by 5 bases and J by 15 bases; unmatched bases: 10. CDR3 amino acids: CASSDPGLAGGPGFF. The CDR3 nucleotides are TGTGCCAGCAGCGACCCGGGACTAGCGGGGGGGCCAGGGTTCTTC.

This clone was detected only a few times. The CDR3 protein is CASSLVASEQFF. Here the CDR3 DNA reads TGTGCCAGCAGCTTAGTAGCTTCTGAGCAGTTCTTC. The rearrangement links TRBV7-8 to TRBJ2-1; D not certain. The length of the CDR3 is 12 residues. Trimming cost V 1 base and J 9 bases, with 7 bases left between them. Germline V gene data show CDR1 as SGHVS and CDR2 as FQNEAQ.

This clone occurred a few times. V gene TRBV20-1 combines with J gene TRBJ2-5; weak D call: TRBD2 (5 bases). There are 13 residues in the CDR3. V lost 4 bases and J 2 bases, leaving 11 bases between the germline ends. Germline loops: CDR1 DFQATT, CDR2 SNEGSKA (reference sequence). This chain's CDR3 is CSATPGSQETQYF. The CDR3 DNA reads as TGCAGTGCTACACCGGGAAGTCAAGAGACCCAGTACTTC.

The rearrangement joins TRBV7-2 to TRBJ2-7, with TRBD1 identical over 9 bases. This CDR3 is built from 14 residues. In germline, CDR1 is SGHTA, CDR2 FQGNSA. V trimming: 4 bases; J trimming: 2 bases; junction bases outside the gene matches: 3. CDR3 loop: CASSSGQGPYEQYF. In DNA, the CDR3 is TGTGCCAGCAGCTCGGGACAGGGCCCCTACGAGCAGTACTTC.

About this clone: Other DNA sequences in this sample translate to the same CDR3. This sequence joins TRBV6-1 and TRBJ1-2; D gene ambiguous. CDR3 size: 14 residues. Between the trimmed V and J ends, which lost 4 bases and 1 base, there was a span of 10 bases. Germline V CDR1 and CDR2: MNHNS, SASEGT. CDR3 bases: TGTGCCAGCAGTGTGGCAGGTCTTAACTATGGCTACACCTTC. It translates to CASSVAGLNYGYTF.

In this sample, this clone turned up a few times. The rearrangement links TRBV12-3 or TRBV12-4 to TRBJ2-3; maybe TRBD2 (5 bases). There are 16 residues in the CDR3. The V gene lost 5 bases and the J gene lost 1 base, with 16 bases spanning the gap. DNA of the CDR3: TGTGCCAGCAGTCCGATACGGGCTAGCCGCACAGATACGCAGTATTTT. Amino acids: CASSPIRASRTDTQYF.

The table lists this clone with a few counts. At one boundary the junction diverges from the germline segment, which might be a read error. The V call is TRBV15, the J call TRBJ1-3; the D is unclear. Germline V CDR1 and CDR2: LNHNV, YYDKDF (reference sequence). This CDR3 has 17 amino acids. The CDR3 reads CATSRVARDMAGNTIYF. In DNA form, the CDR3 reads TGTGCCACCAGCAGAGTTGCCCGAGACATGGCTGGGAACACCATATATTTT.

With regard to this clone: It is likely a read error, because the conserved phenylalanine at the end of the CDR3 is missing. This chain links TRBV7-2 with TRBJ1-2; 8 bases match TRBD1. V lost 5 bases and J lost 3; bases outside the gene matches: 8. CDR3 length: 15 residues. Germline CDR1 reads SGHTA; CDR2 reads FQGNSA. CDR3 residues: CASSPGQGAYYGYTL. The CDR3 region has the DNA TGTGCCAGCAGCCCAGGGCAGGGGGCTTACTATGGCTACACCCTC.

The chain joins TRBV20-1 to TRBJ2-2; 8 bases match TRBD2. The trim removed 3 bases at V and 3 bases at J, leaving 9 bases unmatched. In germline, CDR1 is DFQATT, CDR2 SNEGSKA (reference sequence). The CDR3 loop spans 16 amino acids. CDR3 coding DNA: TGCAGTGCTAGGAAAATATGGCGGGAGGACACCGGGGAGCTGTTTTTT. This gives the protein CSARKIWREDTGELFF.

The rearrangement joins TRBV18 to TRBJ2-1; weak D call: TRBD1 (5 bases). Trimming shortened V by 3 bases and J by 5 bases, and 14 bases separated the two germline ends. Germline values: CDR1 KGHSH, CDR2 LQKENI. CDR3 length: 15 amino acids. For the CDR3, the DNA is TGTGCCAGCTCACCTATAGATGGGGCGAACAATGAGCAGTTCTTC. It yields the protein CASSPIDGANNEQFF.

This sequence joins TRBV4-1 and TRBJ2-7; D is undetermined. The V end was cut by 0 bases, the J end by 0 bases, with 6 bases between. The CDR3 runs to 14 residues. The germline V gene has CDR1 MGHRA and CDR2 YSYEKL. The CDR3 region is CASSQESGSYEQYF. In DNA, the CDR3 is TGCGCCAGCAGCCAAGAAAGTGGCTCCTACGAGCAGTACTTC.

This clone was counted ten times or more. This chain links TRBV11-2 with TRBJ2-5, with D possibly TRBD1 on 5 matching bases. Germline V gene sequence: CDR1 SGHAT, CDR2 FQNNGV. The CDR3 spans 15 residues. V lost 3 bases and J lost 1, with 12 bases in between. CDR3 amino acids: CASSFRDRAQETQYF. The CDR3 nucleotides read TGTGCCAGCAGCTTTCGAGACAGAGCCCAAGAGACCCAGTACTTC.

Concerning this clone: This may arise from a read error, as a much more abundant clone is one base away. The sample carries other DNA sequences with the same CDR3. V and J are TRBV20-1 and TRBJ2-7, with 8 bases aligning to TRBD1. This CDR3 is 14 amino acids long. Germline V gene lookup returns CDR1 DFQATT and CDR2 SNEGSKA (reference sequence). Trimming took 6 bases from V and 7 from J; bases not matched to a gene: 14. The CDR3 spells CSAQGGTGVREQYF. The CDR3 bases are TGCAGTGCCCAAGGAGGGACAGGTGTTAGGGAGCAGTACTTC.

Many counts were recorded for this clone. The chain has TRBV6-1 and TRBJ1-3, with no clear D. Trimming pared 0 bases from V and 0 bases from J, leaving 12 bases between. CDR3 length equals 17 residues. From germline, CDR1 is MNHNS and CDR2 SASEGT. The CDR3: CASSEAVWASSGNTIYF. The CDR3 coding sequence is TGTGCCAGCAGTGAAGCCGTTTGGGCATCCTCTGGAAACACCATATATTTT.

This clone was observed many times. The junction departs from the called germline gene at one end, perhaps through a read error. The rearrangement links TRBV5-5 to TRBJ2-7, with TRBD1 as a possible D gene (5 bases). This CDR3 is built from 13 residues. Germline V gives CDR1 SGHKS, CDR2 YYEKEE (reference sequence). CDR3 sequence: CASSFGHSNEQYF. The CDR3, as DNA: TGTGCCAGCAGCTTCGGACACTCCAACGAGCAGTACTTC.

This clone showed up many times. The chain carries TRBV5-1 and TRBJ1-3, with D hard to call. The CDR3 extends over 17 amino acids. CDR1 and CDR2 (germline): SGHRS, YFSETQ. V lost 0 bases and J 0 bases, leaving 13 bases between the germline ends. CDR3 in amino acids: CASSLGSTGSSGNTIYF. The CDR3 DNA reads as TGCGCCAGCAGCTTGGGGAGTACGGGCTCCTCTGGAAACACCATATATTTT.

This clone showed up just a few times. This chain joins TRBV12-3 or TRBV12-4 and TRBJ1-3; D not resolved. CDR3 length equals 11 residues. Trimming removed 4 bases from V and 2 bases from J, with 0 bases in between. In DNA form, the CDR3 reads TGTGCCAGCAGTTCTGGAAACACCATATATTTT. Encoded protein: CASSSGNTIYF.

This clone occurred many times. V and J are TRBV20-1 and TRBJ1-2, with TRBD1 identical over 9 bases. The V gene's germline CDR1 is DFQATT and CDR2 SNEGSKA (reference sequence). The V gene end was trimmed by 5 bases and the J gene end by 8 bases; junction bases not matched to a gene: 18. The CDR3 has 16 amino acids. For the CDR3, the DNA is TGCAGTGCTGGAGGCGGGACAGGGATCGTTCTGGGAGGCTACACCTTC. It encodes CSAGGGTGIVLGGYTF.

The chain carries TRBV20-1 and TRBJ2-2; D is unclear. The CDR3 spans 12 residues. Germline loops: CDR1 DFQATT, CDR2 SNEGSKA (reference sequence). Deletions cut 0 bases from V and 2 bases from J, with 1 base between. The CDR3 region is CSARDNTGELFF. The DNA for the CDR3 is TGCAGTGCTAGAGATAACACCGGGGAGCTGTTTTTT.

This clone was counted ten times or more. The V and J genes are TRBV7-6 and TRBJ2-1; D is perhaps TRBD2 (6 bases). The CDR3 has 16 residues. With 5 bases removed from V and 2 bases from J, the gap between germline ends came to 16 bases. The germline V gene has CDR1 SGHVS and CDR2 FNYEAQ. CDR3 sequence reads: CASSASGTEAYNEQFF. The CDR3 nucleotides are TGTGCCAGCAGCGCATCCGGGACTGAAGCCTACAATGAGCAGTTCTTC.

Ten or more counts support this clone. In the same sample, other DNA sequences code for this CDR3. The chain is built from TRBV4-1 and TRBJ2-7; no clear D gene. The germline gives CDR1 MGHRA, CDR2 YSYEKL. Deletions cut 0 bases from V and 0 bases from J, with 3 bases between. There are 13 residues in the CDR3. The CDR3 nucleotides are TGCGCCAGCAGCCAAGAAAGCTCCTACGAGCAGTACTTC. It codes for CASSQESSYEQYF.

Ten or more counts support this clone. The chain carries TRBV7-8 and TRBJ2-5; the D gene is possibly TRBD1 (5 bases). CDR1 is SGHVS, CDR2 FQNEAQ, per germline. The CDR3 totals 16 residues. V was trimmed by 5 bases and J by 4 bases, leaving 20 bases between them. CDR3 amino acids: CASSTGQGPSGETQYF. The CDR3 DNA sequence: TGTGCCAGCAGCACCGGCCAGGGCCCGTCGGGAGAGACCCAGTACTTC.

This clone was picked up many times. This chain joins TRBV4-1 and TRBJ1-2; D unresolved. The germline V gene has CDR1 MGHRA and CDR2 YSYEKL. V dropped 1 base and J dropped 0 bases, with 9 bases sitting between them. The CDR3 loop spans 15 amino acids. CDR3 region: CASSQVGSTNYGYTF. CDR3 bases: TGCGCCAGCAGCCAAGTTGGCAGCACTAACTATGGCTACACCTTC.

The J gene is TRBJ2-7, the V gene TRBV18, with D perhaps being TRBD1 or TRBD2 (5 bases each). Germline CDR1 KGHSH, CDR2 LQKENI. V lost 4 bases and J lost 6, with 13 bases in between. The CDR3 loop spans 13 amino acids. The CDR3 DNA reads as TGTGCCAGCTCACTAGGGACCAATGCCGAGCAGTACTTC. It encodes CASSLGTNAEQYF.

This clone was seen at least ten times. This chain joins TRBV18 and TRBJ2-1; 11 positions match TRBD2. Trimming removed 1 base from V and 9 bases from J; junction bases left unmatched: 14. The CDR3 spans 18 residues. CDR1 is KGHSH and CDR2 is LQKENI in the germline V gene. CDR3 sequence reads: CASSPLKASGGNIREQFF. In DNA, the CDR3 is TGTGCCAGCTCACCACTGAAGGCTAGCGGGGGGAATATCCGTGAGCAGTTCTTC.

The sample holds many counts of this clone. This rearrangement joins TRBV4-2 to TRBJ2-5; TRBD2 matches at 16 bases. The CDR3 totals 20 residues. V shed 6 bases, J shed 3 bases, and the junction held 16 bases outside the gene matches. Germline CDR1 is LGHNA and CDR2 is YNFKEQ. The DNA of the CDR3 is TGTGCCAGCAGTTTCTCCCGCGGGACTAGCGGGAGGGCCTCAAAAGAGACCCAGTACTTC. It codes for CASSFSRGTSGRASKETQYF.

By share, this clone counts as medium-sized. The DNA of the CDR3 is TGTGCCAGCAGTTACGGGGGCTCAGGAAACACCATATATTTT. Translated: CASSYGGSGNTIYF. This chain links TRBV6-5 with TRBJ1-3, with D perhaps matching TRBD1 (6 bases). Trimming removed 2 bases from V and 4 bases from J, with 9 bases in between. CDR3 size: 14 residues. Germline V gene sequence: CDR1 MNHEY, CDR2 SVGAGI.

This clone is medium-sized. CDR3 nucleotide sequence: TGTGCCAGCAGCGTAGAGGCGGTGGACAGGACGGCCTATGGCTACACCTTC. It is translated as CASSVEAVDRTAYGYTF. V and J are TRBV9 and TRBJ1-2, with 7 bases aligning to TRBD1. Germline V CDR1 and CDR2: SGDLS, YYNGEE. The length of the CDR3 is 17 residues. J was trimmed by 4 bases and V by 0 bases; bases with no gene match: 12.